These 27 T cell receptor beta chains were all obtained from the same sample, sequenced in a study of T cell responses to AZD1222 COVID-19 vaccine. This table comes from immunoSEQ multiplex PCR, and its TCRdb copy is limited to in-frame clones, with some not included. The sample has about 180,000 clones, 85% to 90% seen once. The sample in question was peripheral blood, obtained on day 0 of AZD1222 vaccination. The origin of the receptors is an adult in good health.

V usage is TRBV14 and J usage is TRBJ2-7; D remains ambiguous. Germline CDR1 reads SGHDN; CDR2 reads FVKESK. The CDR3 is made up of 13 amino acids. V was cut by 5 bases and J by 7 bases, with 15 bases left in between. CDR3 in DNA: TGTGCCAGCAGCGAAAGGCCTCTCTGGGAGCAGTACTTC. Encoded protein: CASSERPLWEQYF.

The J gene is TRBJ2-5, the V gene TRBV4-1; tentative D call: TRBD2 (6 bases). This CDR3 is 16 amino acids long. Looked up from germline, CDR1 is MGHRA and CDR2 is YSYEKL. V was pared by 4 bases and J by 10 bases, with 25 bases between. For the CDR3, the DNA is TGCGCCAGCAGCCCACCCCCCGTAGGAGGGAAAGGTGACCAGTACTTC. This codes for CASSPPPVGGKGDQYF.

V gene TRBV2 combines with J gene TRBJ1-4; D remains ambiguous. The germline gives CDR1 SNHLY, CDR2 FYNNEI. The V end lost 8 bases, the J end lost 2 bases, and 12 bases lay between the germline ends. This CDR3 is built from 14 residues. This CDR3 reads CASAWVRTNEKLFF. CDR3 nucleotide sequence: TGTGCCAGCGCCTGGGTACGGACTAATGAAAAACTGTTTTTT.

The table lists this clone with a few counts. V gene TRBV7-2 combines with J gene TRBJ1-3, with TRBD1 identical over 9 bases. With V trimmed by 3 bases and J by 16 bases, 4 bases remained unmatched. This CDR3 has 11 residues. Germline V gene data show CDR1 as SGHTA and CDR2 as FQGNSA. This CDR3 is CASSFGDRVYF. The CDR3 nucleotides are TGTGCCAGCAGCTTTGGGGACAGGGTGTATTTT. The variable domain in full, with the rest retrieved from reference TRBV7-2 and TRBJ1-3, is GAGVSQSPSNKVTEKGKDVELRCDPISGHTALYWYRQSLGQGLEFLIYFQGNSAPDKSGLPSDRFSAERTGGSVSTLTIQRTQQEDSAVYLCASSFGDRVYFGEGSWLTVV.

The V and J genes are TRBV6-5 and TRBJ1-6; D is perhaps TRBD1 (6 bases). Deletions cut 4 bases from V and 2 bases from J, with 12 bases between. This CDR3 comprises 16 residues. The V gene's germline CDR1 is MNHEY and CDR2 SVGAGI. The CDR3 nucleotides are TGTGCCAGCAGTTCCCCCGAGGGGGCCTATAATTCACCCCTCCACTTT. It specifies CASSSPEGAYNSPLHF.

The J gene is TRBJ1-5, the V gene TRBV27; TRBD1 matches at 8 bases. The CDR3 is made up of 14 amino acids. Germline CDR1 MNHEY, CDR2 SMNVEV (reference sequence). V trimming: 6 bases; J trimming: 5 bases; junction bases outside the gene matches: 6. The CDR3 protein is CASSRDRGHQPQHF. DNA of the CDR3: TGTGCCAGCAGCCGAGACAGGGGCCATCAGCCCCAGCATTTT.

The J gene is TRBJ2-3, the V gene TRBV5-1, with D unclear. CDR1 SGHRS and CDR2 YFSETQ come from the germline V gene. This CDR3 comprises 17 residues. Trimming left V 0 bases short and J 8 bases short, with 22 bases between. The CDR3 loop is CASSLVQGVGSRGTQYF. CDR3 DNA: TGCGCCAGCAGCTTGGTTCAAGGTGTGGGGTCTCGTGGTACGCAGTATTTT.

The rearrangement joins TRBV3-1 (or the pseudogene TRBV3-2) to TRBJ2-1; D may match TRBD1 or TRBD2 (5 bases each). V gave up 0 bases and J gave up 7 bases, with 19 bases separating them. This CDR3 has 17 amino acids. Germline values: CDR1 LGHDT, CDR2 YNNKEL (reference sequence). The CDR3 nucleotides read TGTGCCAGCAGCCAAGAATTGCCGGGAAGGGGAAAGAATGAGCAGTTCTTC. Translated, it gives CASSQELPGRGKNEQFF.

The count of this clone is one. V and J are TRBV6-1 and TRBJ2-7, with D possibly being TRBD1 (5 bases). CDR1 MNHNS and CDR2 SASEGT come from the germline V gene. This CDR3 has 13 amino acids. Trimming removed 3 bases from V and 3 bases from J, with 9 bases in between. Here the CDR3 DNA reads TGTGCCAGCAGTGATGGGGCGCTCTACGAGCAGTACTTC. As protein: CASSDGALYEQYF.

V is TRBV20-1 and J is TRBJ1-1; no firm D call. The V and J ends lost 3 bases and 4 bases respectively, with 9 bases between them. Per germline, CDR1 DFQATT and CDR2 SNEGSKA (reference sequence). The CDR3 covers 12 residues. The CDR3: CSASRFGTEAFF. In DNA, the CDR3 is TGCAGTGCTAGTAGGTTCGGCACTGAAGCTTTCTTT.

The chain carries TRBV5-6 and TRBJ2-5; 8 bases are a match to TRBD2. The germline V gene encodes CDR1 SGHDT and CDR2 YYEEEE. This CDR3 region has 17 residues. The V segment lost 0 bases and the J segment 0 bases; nucleotides outside the gene matches: 7. The chain's CDR3 is CASSLAGGGPYQETQYF. CDR3 DNA: TGTGCCAGCAGCTTGGCAGGCGGGGGGCCGTACCAAGAGACCCAGTACTTC.

This chain connects TRBV11-1 to TRBJ1-1, with a weak D call TRBD1 (5 bases). This CDR3 contains 15 residues. Germline CDR1 SGHAT, CDR2 FQDESV (reference sequence). Trimming left V 2 bases short and J 6 bases short, with 16 bases between. The CDR3 DNA reads as TGTGCCAGCAGCTTAATACAGGCGGAACTACCTGAAGCTTTCTTT. This translates into CASSLIQAELPEAFF. Based on the CDR3 plus reference TRBV11-1 and TRBJ1-1, the full variable domain is EAEVAQSPRYKITEKSQAVAFWCDPISGHATLYWYRQILGQGPELLVQFQDESVVDDSQLPKDRFSAERLKGVDSTLKIQPAELGDSAMYLCASSLIQAELPEAFFGQGTRLTVV.

The chain recombines TRBV29-1 with TRBJ2-7; D may be TRBD2 (6 bases). The CDR3 contains 14 residues. From germline, CDR1 is SQVTM and CDR2 ANQGSEA. Trimming removed 4 bases from V and 3 bases from J, with 16 bases in between. The CDR3 spells CSVVFPQGGYEQYF. The DNA of the CDR3 is TGCAGCGTTGTTTTCCCTCAGGGAGGCTACGAGCAGTACTTC.

V is TRBV5-1 and J is TRBJ1-1; D is undetermined. The V end was cut by 8 bases, the J end by 4 bases, with 18 bases between. The CDR3 length is 14 residues. Germline V gene sequence: CDR1 SGHRS, CDR2 YFSETQ. CDR3 loop: CASGTGQGGTEAFF. DNA for the CDR3: TGCGCCAGTGGTACCGGGCAAGGTGGCACTGAAGCTTTCTTT.

This chain uses TRBV2 with TRBJ1-5; the D is unclear. V lost 4 bases, J lost 0 bases, and 7 bases lay in between. This CDR3 has 14 amino acids. Germline loops: CDR1 SNHLY, CDR2 FYNNEI. CDR3 sequence reads: CASSVSLSNQPQHF. CDR3 nucleotide sequence: TGTGCCAGCAGTGTGAGCCTTAGCAATCAGCCCCAGCATTTT.

The chain employs TRBV7-2 and TRBJ2-3; 12 positions agree with TRBD2. CDR1 is SGHTA and CDR2 is FQGNSA in the germline V gene. This CDR3 contains 15 residues. V shed 5 bases, J shed 5 bases, and the junction held 5 bases outside the gene matches. The CDR3 protein is CASSPRTSGEDTQYF. CDR3 DNA sequence: TGTGCCAGCAGCCCTCGGACTAGCGGGGAAGATACGCAGTATTTT. The full variable domain, rest sourced from reference TRBV7-2 and TRBJ2-3, is GAGVSQSPSNKVTEKGKDVELRCDPISGHTALYWYRQSLGQGLEFLIYFQGNSAPDKSGLPSDRFSAERTGGSVSTLTIQRTQQEDSAVYLCASSPRTSGEDTQYFGPGTRLTVL.

This clone was picked up one time. The chain couples TRBV19 to TRBJ1-2; D gene unclear. The CDR3 runs to 13 residues. The germline V and J ends were trimmed by 3 bases and 6 bases, with 11 bases remaining between them. Germline V gene sequence: CDR1 LNHDA, CDR2 SQIVND (reference sequence). The CDR3 region is CASSIREADGYTF. The DNA of the CDR3 is TGTGCCAGTAGTATCCGGGAAGCCGATGGCTACACCTTC.

The CDR3 loop reads CASSLDGVV. CDR3 in DNA: TGTGCCAGCAGCTTAGATGGGGTAGTC. The V gene is TRBV11-2, the J gene TRBJ2-7; D is undetermined. CDR3 length: 9 amino acids. CDR1 is SGHAT, CDR2 FQNNGV, per germline.

The chain recombines TRBV28 with TRBJ2-7; tentative D call: TRBD2 (5 bases). CDR1 is MDHEN, CDR2 SYDVKM, per germline. The CDR3 has 14 amino acids. Trimming removed 8 bases at V and 7 bases at J, with 21 bases between. The CDR3 bases are TGTGCCAGCTGCCGGACTCGCGAATGGGAAGAGCAGTACTTC. It is translated as CASCRTREWEEQYF. Filled out from reference TRBV28 and TRBJ2-7, the complete variable domain reads DVKVTQSSRYLVKRTGEKVFLECVQDMDHENMFWYRQDPGLGLRLIYFSYDVKMKEKGDIPEGYSVSREKKERFSLILESASTNQTSMYLCASCRTREWEEQYFGPGTRLTVT.

This rearrangement joins TRBV5-6 to TRBJ1-3, with a possible D match to TRBD1 (6 bases). Trimming took off 4 bases at V and 3 bases at J, with 14 bases between the two ends. The CDR3 is 15 amino acids. Germline-derived CDR1 and CDR2 are SGHDT and YYEEEE. The CDR3: CASSRPGGRGNTIYF. For the CDR3, the DNA is TGTGCCAGCAGCCGCCCGGGGGGCCGTGGAAACACCATATATTTT.

The CDR3 reads CASSLAGLSNGYTF. In DNA, the CDR3 is TGTGCCAGCAGCTTAGCGGGGTTATCGAATGGCTACACCTTC. This sequence joins TRBV7-8 and TRBJ1-2; D gene ambiguous. The CDR3 runs to 14 residues. The V gene's germline CDR1 is SGHVS and CDR2 FQNEAQ. Trimming removed 0 bases from V and 6 bases from J, with 11 bases in between.

The chain couples TRBV24-1 to TRBJ2-5; possibly TRBD1 for D (6 bases). The CDR3 is 15 amino acids. Germline V CDR1 and CDR2: KGHDR, SFDVKD. Between the trimmed V and J ends, which lost 3 bases and 3 bases, there was a span of 13 bases. In nucleotides, the CDR3 is TGTGCCACCAGTGATCCCCGGCCAGGGGAAGAGACCCAGTACTTC. This translates into CATSDPRPGEETQYF.

The chain employs TRBV10-3 and TRBJ1-5; D is unclear. The CDR3 has 12 residues. The V and J ends lost 4 bases and 4 bases respectively, with 5 bases between them. The germline V gene has CDR1 ENHRY and CDR2 SYGVKD. In nucleotides, the CDR3 is TGTGCCATCAGTGTAGGGAATCAGCCCCAGCATTTT. Protein product: CAISVGNQPQHF.

V and J are TRBV6-5 and TRBJ1-6, with no clear D. V was cut by 7 bases and J by 14 bases, with 15 bases left in between. Germline lookup yields CDR1 MNHEY and CDR2 SVGAGI. The CDR3 contains 12 residues. CDR3 in amino acids: CASKVGSGTLHF. CDR3 nucleotide sequence: TGTGCCAGCAAGGTTGGTTCGGGTACCCTCCACTTT.

This rearrangement joins TRBV28 to TRBJ1-2, with D maybe TRBD1 (5 bases). The germline V gene encodes CDR1 MDHEN and CDR2 SYDVKM. V gave up 7 bases and J gave up 3 bases, with 15 bases separating them. This CDR3 has 14 residues. This CDR3 reads CASTPGSSDYGYTF. CDR3 nucleotides: TGTGCCAGCACCCCAGGGAGTTCAGACTATGGCTACACCTTC.

This rearrangement joins TRBV11-2 to TRBJ2-1, with 7 bases fitting TRBD1. This CDR3 has 14 residues. After removal of 1 base from V and 8 bases from J, the junction contained 5 bases not matched to a gene. The germline gives CDR1 SGHAT, CDR2 FQNNGV. This CDR3 is CASSLAYRGHEQFF. CDR3 DNA: TGTGCCAGCAGCTTAGCCTACAGGGGCCATGAGCAGTTCTTC. Full variable domain (rest looked up from reference TRBV11-2 and TRBJ2-1): EAGVAQSPRYKIIEKRQSVAFWCNPISGHATLYWYQQILGQGPKLLIQFQNNGVVDDSQLPKDRFSAERLKGVDSTLKIQPAKLEDSAVYLCASSLAYRGHEQFFGPGTRLTVL.

The chain links TRBV6-4 to TRBJ2-3; 9 bases match TRBD2. Germline CDR1 is MRHNA and CDR2 is SNTAGT. This CDR3 spans 15 amino acids. V was clipped by 5 bases and J by 4 bases; unmatched bases: 7. The CDR3 DNA follows: TGTGCCAGCAGTCCGGCTAGCGGGGCTGCAGATACGCAGTATTTT. Translation gives CASSPASGAADTQYF.